Listed below are T cell receptor beta chains from one sample, sequenced in a study of cytomegalovirus exposure and HLA in healthy donors. Sequencing used immunoSEQ multiplex PCR; TCRdb keeps in-frame clones, though not all of them. The sample has about 160,000 clones, 78% seen once; the top ten hold about 3.1%. The source material was PBMCs. Receptors originate from a woman in her 50s in good health and CMV-seropositive. Each CDR3 is given with its conserved first and last residue.

CDR3: CSVVRENIGYTF
V: TRBV29-1
J: TRBJ1-2

CDR3: CASSQVGLAGEYNEQFF
V: TRBV4-2
J: TRBJ2-1

CDR3: CASSFGGRDTGELFF
V: TRBV27
J: TRBJ2-2

CDR3: CASSPNGGGHNEQFF
V: TRBV5-1
J: TRBJ2-1

CDR3: CASGPASTDTQYF
V: TRBV27
J: TRBJ2-3

CDR3: CARPGFEGTDTQYF
V: TRBV25-1
J: TRBJ2-3

CDR3: CAIRDSLGETDTQYF
V: TRBV11-2
J: TRBJ2-3

CDR3: CASSYRGDTEAFF
V: TRBV5-4
J: TRBJ1-1

CDR3: CASSRSGGAGYYEQYF
V: TRBV19
J: TRBJ2-7

CDR3: CASMQNRAAEAFF
V: TRBV2
J: TRBJ1-1

CDR3: CASSEATRTGGNYGYTF
V: TRBV6-1
J: TRBJ1-2

CDR3: CASSPGTDTEAFF
V: TRBV7-8
J: TRBJ1-1

CDR3: CASSFDRNTEAFF
V: TRBV6-4
J: TRBJ1-1

CDR3: CAIQGQGNTEAFF
V: TRBV10-3
J: TRBJ1-1

CDR3: CDRQTGTESYEQYF
V: TRBV7-9
J: TRBJ2-7

CDR3: CASSTGDSGNTIYF
V: TRBV5-1
J: TRBJ1-3

CDR3: CASSLEALPQETQYF
V: TRBV11-2
J: TRBJ2-5

CDR3: CASSGGGTSFREQFF
V: TRBV2
J: TRBJ2-1

CDR3: CASSNGAGVNRELFF
V: TRBV5-1
J: TRBJ2-2

CDR3: CASSHQRTGYTEAFF
V: TRBV6-5
J: TRBJ1-1

CDR3: CASSVSGGGTGELFF
V: TRBV6-4
J: TRBJ2-2

CDR3: CASSALTGGGSNEQFF
V: TRBV18
J: TRBJ2-1

CDR3: CASSQAYEQYF
V: TRBV6-5
J: TRBJ2-7

CDR3: CASSLMAGEGEQYF
V: TRBV7-3
J: TRBJ2-7

CDR3: CASSRSGTFTDTQYF
V: TRBV9
J: TRBJ2-3

CDR3: CASSPSLNTEAFF
V: TRBV5-4
J: TRBJ1-1

CDR3: CAWSEGQGYEQYF
V: TRBV30
J: TRBJ2-7

CDR3: CASSTGRDSPLHF
V: TRBV5-1
J: TRBJ1-6

CDR3: CASSHLFDRDGAYEQYF
V: TRBV14
J: TRBJ2-7

CDR3: CASSTRYSNQPQHF
V: TRBV27
J: TRBJ1-5

CDR3: CASSVGTPLGSGYTF
V: TRBV9
J: TRBJ1-2

CDR3: CASSRGRVSGANVLTF
V: TRBV19
J: TRBJ2-6

CDR3: CASSLIGQAEAFF
V: TRBV5-6
J: TRBJ1-1

CDR3: CASSATLTGITDTQYF
V: TRBV5-4
J: TRBJ2-3

CDR3: CASSDPGQGDVETQYF
V: TRBV25-1
J: TRBJ2-5